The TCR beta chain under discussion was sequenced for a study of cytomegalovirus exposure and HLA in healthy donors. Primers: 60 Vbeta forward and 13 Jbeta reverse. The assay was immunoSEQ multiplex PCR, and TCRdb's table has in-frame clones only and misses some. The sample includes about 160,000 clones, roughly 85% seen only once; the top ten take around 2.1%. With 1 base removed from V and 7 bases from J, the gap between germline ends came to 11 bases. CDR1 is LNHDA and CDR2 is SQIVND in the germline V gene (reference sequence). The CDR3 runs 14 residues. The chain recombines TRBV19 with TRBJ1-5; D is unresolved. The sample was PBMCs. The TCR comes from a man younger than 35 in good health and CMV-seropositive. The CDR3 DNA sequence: TGTGCCAGTAGTATAGTCGGGGTAGACCAGCCCCAGCATTTT. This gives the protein CASSIVGVDQPQHF.